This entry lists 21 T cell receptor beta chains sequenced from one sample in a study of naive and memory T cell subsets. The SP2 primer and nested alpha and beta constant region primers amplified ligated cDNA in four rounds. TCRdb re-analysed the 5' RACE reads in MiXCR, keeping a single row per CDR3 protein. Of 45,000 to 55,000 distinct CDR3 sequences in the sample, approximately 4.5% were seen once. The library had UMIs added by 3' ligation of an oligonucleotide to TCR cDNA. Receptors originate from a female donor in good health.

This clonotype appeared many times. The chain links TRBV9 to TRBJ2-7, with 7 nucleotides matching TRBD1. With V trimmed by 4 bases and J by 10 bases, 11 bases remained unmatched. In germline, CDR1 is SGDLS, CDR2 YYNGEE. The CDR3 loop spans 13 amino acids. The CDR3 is CASSLAGDSLQYF. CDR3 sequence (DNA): TGTGCCAGCAGCTTAGCCGGGGACAGCCTACAGTACTTC.

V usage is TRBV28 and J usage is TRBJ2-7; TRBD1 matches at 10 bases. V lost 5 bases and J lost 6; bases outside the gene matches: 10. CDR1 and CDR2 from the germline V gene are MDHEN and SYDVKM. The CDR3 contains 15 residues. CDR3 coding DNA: TGTGCCAGCAGTCGGGAAGAGACAGGGGGCTCCGAGCAGTACTTC. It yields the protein CASSREETGGSEQYF. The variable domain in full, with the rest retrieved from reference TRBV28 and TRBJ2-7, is DVKVTQSSRYLVKRTGEKVFLECVQDMDHENMFWYRQDPGLGLRLIYFSYDVKMKEKGDIPEGYSVSREKKERFSLILESASTNQTSMYLCASSREETGGSEQYFGPGTRLTVT.

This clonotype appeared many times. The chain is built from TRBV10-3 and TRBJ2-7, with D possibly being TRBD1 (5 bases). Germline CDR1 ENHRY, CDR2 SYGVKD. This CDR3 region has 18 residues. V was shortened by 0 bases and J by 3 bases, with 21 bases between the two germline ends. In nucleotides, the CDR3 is TGTGCCATCAGTGAGTCGATCTTATTCCAGGGATACAACTACGAGCAGTACTTC. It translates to CAISESILFQGYNYEQYF.

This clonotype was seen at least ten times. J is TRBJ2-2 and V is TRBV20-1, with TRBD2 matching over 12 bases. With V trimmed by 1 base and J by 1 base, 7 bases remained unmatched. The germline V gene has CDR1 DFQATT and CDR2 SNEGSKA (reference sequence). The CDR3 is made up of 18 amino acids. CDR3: CSARGIKTSGRNTGELFF. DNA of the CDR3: TGCAGTGCTAGAGGAATCAAGACTAGCGGGAGGAACACCGGGGAGCTGTTTTTT.

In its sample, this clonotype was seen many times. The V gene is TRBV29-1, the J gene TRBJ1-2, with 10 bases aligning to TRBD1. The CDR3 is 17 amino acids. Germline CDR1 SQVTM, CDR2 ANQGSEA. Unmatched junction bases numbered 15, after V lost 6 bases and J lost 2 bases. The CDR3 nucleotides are TGCAGCGTCCCCTATTCTGACAGGGGGCGATTGAACTATGGCTACACCTTC. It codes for CSVPYSDRGRLNYGYTF.

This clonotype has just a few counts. The CDR3 loop is CSAMTSGGGEQFF. The CDR3 DNA reads as TGCAGCGCTATGACTAGCGGGGGAGGTGAGCAGTTCTTC. The chain links TRBV29-1 to TRBJ2-1; 12 bases fit TRBD2. The length of the CDR3 is 13 residues. V shed 7 bases and J 9 bases; nucleotides not matched to a gene: 7. Germline V gene lookup returns CDR1 SQVTM and CDR2 ANQGSEA.

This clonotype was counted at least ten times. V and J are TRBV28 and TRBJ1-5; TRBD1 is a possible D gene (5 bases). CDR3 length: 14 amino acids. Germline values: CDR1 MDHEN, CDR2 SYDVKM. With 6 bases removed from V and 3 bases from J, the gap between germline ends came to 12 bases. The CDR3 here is CASRSGVTNQPQHF. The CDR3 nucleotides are TGTGCCAGCAGATCGGGGGTAACCAATCAGCCCCAGCATTTT. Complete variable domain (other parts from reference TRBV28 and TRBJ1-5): DVKVTQSSRYLVKRTGEKVFLECVQDMDHENMFWYRQDPGLGLRLIYFSYDVKMKEKGDIPEGYSVSREKKERFSLILESASTNQTSMYLCASRSGVTNQPQHFGDGTRLSIL.

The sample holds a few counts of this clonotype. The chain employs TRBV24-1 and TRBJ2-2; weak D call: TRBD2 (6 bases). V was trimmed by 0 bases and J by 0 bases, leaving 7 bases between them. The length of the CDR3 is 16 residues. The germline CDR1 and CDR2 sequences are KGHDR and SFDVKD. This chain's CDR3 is CATSDLRLANTGELFF. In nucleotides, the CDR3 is TGTGCCACCAGTGATTTGCGACTAGCGAACACCGGGGAGCTGTTTTTT.

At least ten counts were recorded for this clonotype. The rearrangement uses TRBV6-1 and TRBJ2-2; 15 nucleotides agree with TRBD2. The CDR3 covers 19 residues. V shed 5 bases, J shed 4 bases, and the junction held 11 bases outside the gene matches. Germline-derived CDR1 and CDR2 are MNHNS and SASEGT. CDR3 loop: CASSIRTSGRGVVTGELFF. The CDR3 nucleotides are TGTGCCAGCAGTATACGGACTAGCGGGAGGGGGGTGGTCACCGGGGAGCTGTTTTTT.

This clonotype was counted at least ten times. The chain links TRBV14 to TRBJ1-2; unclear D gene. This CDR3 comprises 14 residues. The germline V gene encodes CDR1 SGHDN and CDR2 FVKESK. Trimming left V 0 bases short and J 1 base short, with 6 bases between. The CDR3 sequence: CASSQERINYGYTF. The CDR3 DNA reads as TGTGCCAGCAGCCAAGAACGCATTAACTATGGCTACACCTTC.

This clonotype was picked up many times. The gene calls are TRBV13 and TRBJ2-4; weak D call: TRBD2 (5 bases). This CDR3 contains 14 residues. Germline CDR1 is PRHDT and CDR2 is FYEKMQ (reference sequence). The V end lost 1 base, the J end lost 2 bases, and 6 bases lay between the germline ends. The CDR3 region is CASSLAGTKNIQYF. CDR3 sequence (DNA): TGTGCCAGCAGCTTAGCGGGGACCAAAAACATTCAGTACTTC.

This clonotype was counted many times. CDR3 sequence (DNA): TGTGCCACTGGACTGAGCTCCTACAATGAGCAGTTCTTC. Residues: CATGLSSYNEQFF. V usage is TRBV28 and J usage is TRBJ2-1; possibly TRBD2 for D (5 bases). This CDR3 spans 13 amino acids. The germline V gene encodes CDR1 MDHEN and CDR2 SYDVKM. V lost 10 bases and J lost 0, with 10 bases in between.

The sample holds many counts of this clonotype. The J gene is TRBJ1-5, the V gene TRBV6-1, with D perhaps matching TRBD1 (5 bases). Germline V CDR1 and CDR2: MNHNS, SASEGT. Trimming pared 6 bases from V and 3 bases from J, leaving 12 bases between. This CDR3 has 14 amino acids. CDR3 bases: TGTGCCAGCAGCCCTAAGACAGTCAATCAGCCCCAGCATTTT. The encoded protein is CASSPKTVNQPQHF.

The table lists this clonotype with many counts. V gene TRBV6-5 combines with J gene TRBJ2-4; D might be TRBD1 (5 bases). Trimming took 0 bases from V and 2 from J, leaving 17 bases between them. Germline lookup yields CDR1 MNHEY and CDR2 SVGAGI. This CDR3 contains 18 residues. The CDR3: CASSYSFDSVGTKNIQYF. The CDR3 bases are TGTGCCAGCAGTTACTCTTTTGACAGTGTAGGAACCAAAAACATTCAGTACTTC.

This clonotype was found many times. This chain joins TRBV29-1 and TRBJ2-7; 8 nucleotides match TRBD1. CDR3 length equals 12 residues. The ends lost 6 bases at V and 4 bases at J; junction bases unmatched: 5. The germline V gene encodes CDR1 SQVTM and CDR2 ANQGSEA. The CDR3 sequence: CSVQGARYEQYF. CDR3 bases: TGCAGCGTCCAGGGGGCTCGATACGAGCAGTACTTC.

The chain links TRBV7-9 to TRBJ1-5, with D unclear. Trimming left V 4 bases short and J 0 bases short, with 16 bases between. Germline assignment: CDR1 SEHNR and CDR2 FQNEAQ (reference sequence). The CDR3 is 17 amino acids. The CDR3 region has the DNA TGTGCCAGCAGCTCGGGTCGCGGGTCTATTAGCAATCAGCCCCAGCATTTT. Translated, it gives CASSSGRGSISNQPQHF.

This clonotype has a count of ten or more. CDR3 bases: TGTGCCAGCAGCTTAGCGGGGTGGGAGACCCAGTACTTC. Translating it yields CASSLAGWETQYF. The chain has TRBV11-2 and TRBJ2-5; possible D gene TRBD2, 5 bases. Germline CDR1 is SGHAT and CDR2 is FQNNGV. This CDR3 contains 13 residues. V lost 1 base and J 5 bases, leaving 8 bases between the germline ends.

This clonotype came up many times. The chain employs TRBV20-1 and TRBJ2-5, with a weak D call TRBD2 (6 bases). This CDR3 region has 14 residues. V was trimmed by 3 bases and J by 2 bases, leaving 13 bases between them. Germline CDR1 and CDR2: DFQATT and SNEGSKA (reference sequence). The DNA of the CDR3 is TGCAGTGCTAGCCCAGCGGGCCCACAAGAGACCCAGTACTTC. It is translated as CSASPAGPQETQYF.

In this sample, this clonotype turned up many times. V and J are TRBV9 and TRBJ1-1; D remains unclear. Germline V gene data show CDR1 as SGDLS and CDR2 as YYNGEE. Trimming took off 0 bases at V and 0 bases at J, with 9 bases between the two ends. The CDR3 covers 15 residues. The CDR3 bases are TGTGCCAGCAGCGTAGGAGACAACATGAACACTGAAGCTTTCTTT. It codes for CASSVGDNMNTEAFF.

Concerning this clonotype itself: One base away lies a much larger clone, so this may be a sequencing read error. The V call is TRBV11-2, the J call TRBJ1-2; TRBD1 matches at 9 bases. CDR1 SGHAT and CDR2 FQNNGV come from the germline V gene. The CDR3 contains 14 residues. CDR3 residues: CASSFTQGAYGDTF. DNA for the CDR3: TGTGCCAGCAGCTTTACACAGGGGGCGTATGGCGACACCTTC.

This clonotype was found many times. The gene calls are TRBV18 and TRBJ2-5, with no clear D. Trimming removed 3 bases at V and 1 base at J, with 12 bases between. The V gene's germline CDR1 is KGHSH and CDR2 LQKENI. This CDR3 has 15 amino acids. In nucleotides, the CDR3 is TGTGCCAGCTCACCTCTTCGGAGAAGCCAAGAGACCCAGTACTTC. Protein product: CASSPLRRSQETQYF.